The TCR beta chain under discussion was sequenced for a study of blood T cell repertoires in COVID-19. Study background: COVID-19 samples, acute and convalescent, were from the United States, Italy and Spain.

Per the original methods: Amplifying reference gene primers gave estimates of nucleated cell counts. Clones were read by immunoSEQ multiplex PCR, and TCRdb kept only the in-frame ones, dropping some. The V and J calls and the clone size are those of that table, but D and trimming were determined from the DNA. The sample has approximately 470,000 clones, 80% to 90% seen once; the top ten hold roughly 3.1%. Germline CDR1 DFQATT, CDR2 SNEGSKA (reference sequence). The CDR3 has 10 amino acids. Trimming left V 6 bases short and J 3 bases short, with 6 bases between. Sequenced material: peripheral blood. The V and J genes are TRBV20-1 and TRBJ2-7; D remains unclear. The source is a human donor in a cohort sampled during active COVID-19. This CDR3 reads CSAARYEQYF. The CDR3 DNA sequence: TGCAGTGCGGCCCGCTACGAGCAGTACTTC.